This note documents a single TCR beta chain sequence. The sample is drawn from a study of blood T cell repertoires in COVID-19. As for the study in general: T cells, B-cell-depleted T cells, or PBMCs supplied cDNA or gDNA.

Sequencing used immunoSEQ multiplex PCR; TCRdb keeps in-frame clones, though not all of them. The sample consists of about 160,000 clones, around 80% of them appearing once. The sequence was obtained from a woman of 80 years or more with active or convalescent COVID-19. Sample: peripheral blood.

The CDR3 coding sequence is TGTGCCAGCAGCCCACTCGTGAGGGGGCCCCACGGTGAGCAGTTCTTC. Translation gives CASSPLVRGPHGEQFF. The V gene is TRBV5-6, the J gene TRBJ2-1, with 7 bases matching TRBD1. The CDR3 has 16 residues. Germline lookup yields CDR1 SGHDT and CDR2 YYEEEE. With V trimmed by 4 bases and J by 9 bases, 16 bases remained unmatched.